This paragraph covers one TCR beta chain sequence. The sample is drawn from a study of regulatory T cells in long-lasting Graves disease. HTBI primers from iRepertoire and Arm-PCR of CDR3 regions yielded the TCR beta libraries. TCRdb re-called the multiplex PCR reads with MiXCR, one entry per CDR3 protein. The sample has approximately 560,000 distinct CDR3 sequences, roughly 15% seen once. The CDR3 is made up of 17 amino acids. Trimming removed 3 bases from V and 0 bases from J; junction bases left unmatched: 8. Germline V CDR1 and CDR2: SNHLY, FYNNEI. The time point was: newly diagnosed GD, antithyroid drugs for less than 3 months. Following extraction of RNA from PBMCs, that RNA was used to make the TCR library. These data were also filed under a second study, of T cells in Graves' hyperthyroidism and ophthalmopathy. That publication notes: Absent ophthalmopathy progression within 18 months defined stable Graves' hyperthyroidism. Also found in blood were most expanded thyroid clonotypes above 0.001. The model made its ophthalmopathy prediction, and onset followed a median about 5.9 months later.

The source material was peripheral blood mononuclear cells (PBMCs), sampled at new diagnosis, from a patient treated with antithyroid drugs. The chain has TRBV2 and TRBJ1-5, with 7 bases matching TRBD1. This TCR was recovered from a man aged 18 to 29 with Graves disease. CDR3 sequence: CASSDPGQPLSNQPQHF. In DNA form, the CDR3 reads TGTGCCAGCAGTGACCCGGGACAGCCACTTAGCAATCAGCCCCAGCATTTT.